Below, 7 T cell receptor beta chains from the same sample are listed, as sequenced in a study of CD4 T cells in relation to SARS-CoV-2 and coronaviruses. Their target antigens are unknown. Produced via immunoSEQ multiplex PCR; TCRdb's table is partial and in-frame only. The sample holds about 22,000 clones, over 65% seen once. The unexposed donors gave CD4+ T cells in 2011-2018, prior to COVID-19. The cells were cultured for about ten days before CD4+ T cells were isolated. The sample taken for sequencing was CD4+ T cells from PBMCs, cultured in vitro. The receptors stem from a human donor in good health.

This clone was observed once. The CDR3: CASSLTGMNTEAFF. CDR3 coding DNA: TGCGCCAGCAGCCTGACAGGTATGAACACTGAAGCTTTCTTT. The chain couples TRBV5-1 to TRBJ1-1; D is perhaps TRBD1 (6 bases). CDR3 length: 14 residues. Per the germline V gene, CDR1 is SGHRS and CDR2 is YFSETQ. V was trimmed by 4 bases and J by 0 bases, leaving 10 bases between them.

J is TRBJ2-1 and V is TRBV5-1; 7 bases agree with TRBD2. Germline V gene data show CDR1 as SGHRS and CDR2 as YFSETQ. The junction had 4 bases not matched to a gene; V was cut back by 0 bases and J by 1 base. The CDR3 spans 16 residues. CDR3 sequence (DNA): TGCGCCAGCAGCTTGGAGACTAGCAGGTCCTACAATGAGCAGTTCTTC. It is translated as CASSLETSRSYNEQFF.

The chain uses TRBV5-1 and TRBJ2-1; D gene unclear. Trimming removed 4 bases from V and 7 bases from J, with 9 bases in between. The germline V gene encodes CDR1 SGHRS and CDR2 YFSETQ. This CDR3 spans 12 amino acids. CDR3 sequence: CASSPDGNEQFF. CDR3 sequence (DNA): TGCGCCAGCAGCCCGGACGGTAATGAGCAGTTCTTC. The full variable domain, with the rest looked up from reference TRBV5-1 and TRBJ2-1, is KAGVTQTPRYLIKTRGQQVTLSCSPISGHRSVSWYQQTPGQGLQFLFEYFSETQRNKGNFPGRFSGRQFSNSRSEMNVSTLELGDSALYLCASSPDGNEQFFGPGTRLTVL.

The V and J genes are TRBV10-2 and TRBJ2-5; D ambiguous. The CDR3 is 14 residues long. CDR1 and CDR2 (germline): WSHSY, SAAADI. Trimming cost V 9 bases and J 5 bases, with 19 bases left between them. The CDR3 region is CASTDPTDGETQYF. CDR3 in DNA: TGCGCCAGTACGGATCCTACGGACGGGGAGACCCAGTACTTC.

CDR3 amino acids: CASSTIRLGDYTGELFF. For the CDR3, the DNA is TGTGCCAGCAGTACTATTCGACTAGGTGACTACACCGGGGAGCTGTTTTTT. The chain couples TRBV6-2 or TRBV6-3 to TRBJ2-2; tentatively, D is TRBD2 (6 bases). The CDR3 consists of 17 residues. The V gene lost 5 bases and the J gene lost 3 bases, with 19 bases spanning the gap. Germline loops: CDR1 MNHEY, CDR2 SVGEGT.

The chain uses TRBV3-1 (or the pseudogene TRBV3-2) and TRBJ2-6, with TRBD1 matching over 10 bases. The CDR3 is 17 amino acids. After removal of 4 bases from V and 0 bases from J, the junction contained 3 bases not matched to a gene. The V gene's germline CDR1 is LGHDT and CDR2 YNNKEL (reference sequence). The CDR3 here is CASSPRTGGSGANVLTF. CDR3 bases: TGTGCCAGCAGCCCCCGGACAGGGGGCTCTGGGGCCAACGTCCTGACTTTC.

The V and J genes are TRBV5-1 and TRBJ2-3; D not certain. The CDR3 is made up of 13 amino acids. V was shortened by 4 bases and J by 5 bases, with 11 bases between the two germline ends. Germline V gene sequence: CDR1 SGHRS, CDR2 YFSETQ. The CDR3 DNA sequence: TGCGCCAGCAGCATCCGGATGGGAGATACGCAGTATTTT. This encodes CASSIRMGDTQYF.